This is a list of T cell receptor beta chains from one sample in a study of beta chain features in type 1 diabetes. Repertoires were generated with immunoSEQ multiplex PCR, while TCRdb's copy carries only in-frame clones and drops some. The data hold about 660,000 clones, with 11% to 15% observed a single time. Sample: naive CD4+ T cells from blood. The receptors stem from a man between 18 and 35 years old with type 1 diabetes. Both conserved end residues are part of each CDR3. The order of the fields is J gene, clone size, V gene, CDR3 length, D gene, CDR3 DNA, CDR3 protein. D genes are given only for firm matches. Clone size appears in some rows only: once, few, many, or a class for an expanded clone.

TRBJ2-3	few	TRBV18	15	TRBD1	TGTGCCAGCTCACCACCGGGACAGGGCACAGATACGCAGTATTTT	CASSPPGQGTDTQYF
TRBJ2-7	few	TRBV11-2	18	TRBD1	TGTGCCAGCAGCCCTCAAATCGGGACAGCCAGCAGCTCCTACGAGCAGTACTTC	CASSPQIGTASSSYEQYF
TRBJ2-3	NA	TRBV30	15	NA	TGTGCCTGGAGTGTACACTCGACTAGATCAGATACGCAGTATTTT	CAWSVHSTRSDTQYF
TRBJ1-6	few	TRBV29-1	14	TRBD1	TGCAGCGTACGACAGGGGGCCGATAATTCACCCCTCCACTTT	CSVRQGADNSPLHF
TRBJ1-1	NA	TRBV18	16	TRBD1	TGTGCCAGCTCACCAAGTGGGACAGACCTGAACACTGAAGCTTTCTTT	CASSPSGTDLNTEAFF
TRBJ2-5	few	TRBV10-3	16	NA	TGTGCCATCAGCCCCGCCCAGGGTGGGGCCCAAGAGACCCAGTACTTC	CAISPAQGGAQETQYF
TRBJ2-2	NA	TRBV5-4	17	TRBD1	TGTGCCAGCAGCTCGACCCATGACAGGGCTCGAACCGGGGAGCTGTTTTTT	CASSSTHDRARTGELFF
TRBJ1-1	NA	TRBV30	11	NA	TGTGCCTGGAGTCGTGGAACTGAAGCTTTCTTT	CAWSRGTEAFF
TRBJ2-7	NA	TRBV18	11	NA	TGTGCCAACCTAATATTCTACGAGCAGTACTTC	CANLIFYEQYF
TRBJ2-2	NA	TRBV5-1	15	TRBD1	TGCGCCAGCAGCGAGGGACAGGGTACTTTCGGGGAGCTGTTTTTT	CASSEGQGTFGELFF
TRBJ1-4	NA	TRBV30	15	NA	TGTGCCTGGAGTATGACAACCCTATCTAGAGAAAAACTGTTTTTT	CAWSMTTLSREKLFF
TRBJ2-1	NA	TRBV2	15	TRBD2	TGTGCCAGCAGTGAAACTAGCGGGGGCTACAATGAGCAGTTCTTC	CASSETSGGYNEQFF
TRBJ1-3	NA	TRBV18	16	NA	TGTGCCAGCTCACAGGAAACAGGAACTTCTGGAAACACCATATATTTT	CASSQETGTSGNTIYF
TRBJ2-1	NA	TRBV5-1	16	TRBD2	TGCGCCAGCAGCTTGGCCGGGCCTAGCGGTTACAATGAGCAGTTCTTC	CASSLAGPSGYNEQFF
TRBJ2-1	NA	TRBV11-3	12	NA	TGTGCCAGCAGCCTTTCATACAATGAGCAGTTCTTC	CASSLSYNEQFF
TRBJ1-1	NA	TRBV7-9	15	NA	TGTGCCAGCAGCTCTAGGAACAGAGTGAACACTGCCGGAGTCTTT	CASSSRNRVNTAGVF
TRBJ2-5	NA	TRBV29-1	14	TRBD2	TGCAGCGTTGAAGGGGAGGGACTCCTAGAGACCCAGTACTTC	CSVEGEGLLETQYF